This TCR beta chain was observed in a study of monozygotic twins with inflammatory bowel disease. This CDR3 has 13 residues. In germline, CDR1 is SGHRS, CDR2 YFSETQ. The UMIs contained a 6-nucleotide sample barcode. They were added by template switching during cDNA synthesis. No DNA is given; TCRdb re-called the 5' RACE reads and lists each CDR3 protein once. The sample has about 330,000 distinct CDR3 sequences. The source material was blood. The chain couples TRBV5-1 to TRBJ2-1; TCRdb returns TRBD1, unconfirmable since there is no DNA. This TCR came from a human donor with ulcerative colitis or Crohn's disease, or a healthy co-twin of an affected twin (not recorded which). CDR3 protein: CASSPDDRGPQFF.